This TCR beta chain derives from a study of regulatory dendritic cells for organ transplantation. To note about this clone: The antigen remains undetermined.

Study results and caveats: Mature dendritic cells appeared to drive more memory CD8+ clonal expansion than regulatory ones.

Allogeneic regulatory or mature dendritic cells were co-cultured for roughly five days with CFSE-labeled sorted T cells at 1:10. Naive CD45RA+ and memory CD45RO+ CD4+ or CD8+ T cells were FACS-sorted. Germline trimming cut 6 bases from V and 4 bases from J; bases unmatched to any gene: 0. CDR3 length: 12 residues. Using immunoSEQ multiplex PCR, the repertoire was profiled, and TCRdb retains in-frame clones only, with some absent. The sample contains about 17,000 clones, around 85% of which appear only once. The origin of this receptor is a human donor in good health. This chain connects TRBV6-7 to TRBJ1-2; 9 nucleotides agree with TRBD1. TRBV6-7 is identified as an open reading frame with a role that is uncertain. The sequenced sample was memory CD4+ T cells from blood cultured with regulatory dendritic cells. As for subset: CD45RO+ memory T cells. CDR3 in DNA: TGTGCCAGCAGGGACAGGGGCTATGGCTACACCTTC. Protein sequence: CASRDRGYGYTF.